What follows are 19 T cell receptor beta chains derived from one specimen sequenced in a study of T-cell reconstitution after alpha-beta-depleted transplantation in children. For TCRbeta, the library was prepared with unique molecular identifiers. One entry per CDR3 protein results from TCRdb running MiXCR on the PCR reads. The sample carries about 980,000 distinct CDR3 sequences, less than 30% recorded once. The specimen comprised PBMCs, mostly from graft donor cells, sampled 360 days after TCRalphabeta/CD19-depleted stem cell transplant. The receptors stem from a boy under two years old who had a stem cell transplant for SCID, so the T cells may come from the graft donor.

This clonotype was seen only a few times. J is TRBJ2-1 and V is TRBV10-3; no clear D. V was cut by 4 bases and J by 5 bases, with 9 bases left in between. CDR3 length: 13 residues. Germline CDR1 is ENHRY and CDR2 is SYGVKD. The CDR3 is CAISATEDNEQFF. CDR3 nucleotide sequence: TGTGCCATCAGTGCAACGGAAGACAATGAGCAGTTCTTC.

The chain combines TRBV5-5 with TRBJ1-1; D is possibly TRBD1 (5 bases). The CDR3 extends over 15 amino acids. Trimming removed 5 bases at V and 4 bases at J, with 18 bases between. CDR1 is SGHKS and CDR2 is YYEKEE in the germline V gene (reference sequence). The CDR3 here is CASRPEPRRGTEAFF. As DNA, the CDR3 is TGTGCCAGCAGACCGGAACCCCGGAGGGGCACTGAAGCTTTCTTT.

The V and J genes are TRBV5-1 and TRBJ1-2; no reliable D call. Germline V gene sequence: CDR1 SGHRS, CDR2 YFSETQ. Trimming took 4 bases from V and 8 from J, leaving 15 bases between them. The CDR3 is made up of 13 amino acids. The CDR3 loop is CASSPDLDGGYTF. The CDR3 region has the DNA TGCGCCAGCAGCCCGGACCTCGACGGCGGCTACACCTTC.

This clonotype came up a few times. The rearrangement joins TRBV9 to TRBJ2-6; D perhaps matches TRBD2 (5 bases). Trimming shortened V by 0 bases and J by 3 bases, and 13 bases separated the two germline ends. This CDR3 spans 17 amino acids. Per germline, CDR1 SGDLS and CDR2 YYNGEE. The CDR3 protein is CASSVASGSLGANVLTF. The CDR3 nucleotides are TGTGCCAGCAGCGTAGCTTCGGGGTCCCTTGGGGCCAACGTCCTGACTTTC.

The gene calls are TRBV11-2 and TRBJ2-3; no definite D call. Trimming cost V 4 bases and J 2 bases, with 13 bases left between them. The germline V gene encodes CDR1 SGHAT and CDR2 FQNNGV. CDR3 size: 15 residues. The CDR3: CASSSRCGPTDTQYF. The CDR3 DNA follows: TGTGCCAGCAGCTCCCGATGTGGGCCCACAGATACGCAGTATTTT.

This rearrangement joins TRBV7-2 to TRBJ2-3; TRBD1 is a possible D gene (5 bases). Between the trimmed V and J ends, which lost 5 bases and 1 base, there was a span of 10 bases. This CDR3 spans 14 amino acids. The germline V gene encodes CDR1 SGHTA and CDR2 FQGNSA. The CDR3 DNA follows: TGTGCCAGCAGCCTGGACATGCGCACAGATACGCAGTATTTT. Protein: CASSLDMRTDTQYF.

V usage is TRBV20-1 and J usage is TRBJ2-7; 15 nucleotides agree with TRBD2. Germline V CDR1 and CDR2: DFQATT, SNEGSKA (reference sequence). The CDR3 loop spans 16 amino acids. V was clipped by 0 bases and J by 6 bases; unmatched bases: 6. This CDR3 is CSARDSGGLAGGEQYF. Written as DNA, the CDR3 is TGCAGTGCTAGAGATTCCGGGGGACTAGCGGGGGGCGAGCAGTACTTC.

The V call is TRBV12-3 or TRBV12-4, the J call TRBJ2-7, with TRBD2 matching over 7 bases. CDR3 length: 14 residues. V was pared by 5 bases and J by 0 bases, with 4 bases of the junction left unmatched. CDR3 in DNA: TGTGCCAGCAGTCCTAGCGGAATCTCCTACGAGCAGTACTTC. Its translation is CASSPSGISYEQYF.

A remark on this clonotype: Likely a read error: the CDR3 ends without its conserved phenylalanine or tryptophan. J is TRBJ1-1 and V is TRBV3-1; D perhaps matches TRBD1 (5 bases). V lost 2 bases and J lost 7, with 14 bases in between. The CDR3 sequence is 14 residues long. CDR1 is LGHDT, CDR2 YNNKEL, per germline (reference sequence). The CDR3 DNA reads TGTGCCAGCAGCCAAAACGGCAGGGCGGATGAAGCTTTCTCT. This translates into CASSQNGRADEAFS.

The chain is built from TRBV29-1 and TRBJ2-7, with 7 positions matching TRBD1. The V and J ends lost 3 bases and 3 bases, in that order; junction bases with no gene match: 8. From germline, CDR1 is SQVTM and CDR2 ANQGSEA. The CDR3 length is 14 residues. CDR3 residues: CSVEIGRGYYEQYF. The CDR3 DNA sequence: TGCAGCGTTGAGATCGGCAGGGGGTACTACGAGCAGTACTTC.

V gene TRBV18 combines with J gene TRBJ2-3; a possible D gene is TRBD1 (5 bases). The V end lost 7 bases, the J end lost 2 bases, and 16 bases lay between the germline ends. CDR1 is KGHSH, CDR2 LQKENI, per germline. CDR3 length equals 15 residues. CDR3 coding DNA: TGTGCCAGCTTGTTGGGGCCAGGGCCCACAGATACGCAGTATTTT. It codes for CASLLGPGPTDTQYF.

Only a few counts were recorded for this clonotype. The V call is TRBV24-1, the J call TRBJ2-2, with TRBD1 identical over 10 bases. Losses at the gene ends were 4 bases for V and 4 bases for J; bases not matched to a gene: 8. Germline V gives CDR1 KGHDR, CDR2 SFDVKD. The CDR3 runs to 17 residues. CDR3 DNA: TGTGCCACCAGTGACCGGACAGGGGGGAAAGGCACCGGGGAGCTGTTTTTT. Translation gives CATSDRTGGKGTGELFF.

The chain has TRBV20-1 and TRBJ2-3; no clear D. This CDR3 contains 14 residues. The V end lost 1 base, the J end lost 4 bases, and 12 bases lay between the germline ends. Looked up from germline, CDR1 is DFQATT and CDR2 is SNEGSKA (reference sequence). CDR3 nucleotides: TGCAGTGCTAGAGCGCCCTCGAGGTCAGATACGCAGTATTTT. Its protein product is CSARAPSRSDTQYF.

The chain couples TRBV3-1 to TRBJ1-5, with TRBD1 identical over 7 bases. Unmatched junction bases numbered 8, after V lost 4 bases and J lost 8 bases. Germline assignment: CDR1 LGHDT and CDR2 YNNKEL (reference sequence). The CDR3 loop spans 14 amino acids. As DNA, the CDR3 is TGTGCCAGCAGCCTAGGACAGGCGCGGGAGCCCCAGCATTTT. It specifies CASSLGQAREPQHF.

The gene calls are TRBV6-5 and TRBJ1-2; D perhaps matches TRBD1 (6 bases). V lost 4 bases and J 6 bases, leaving 21 bases between the germline ends. Germline CDR1 reads MNHEY; CDR2 reads SVGAGI. The CDR3 sequence is 16 residues long. The DNA for the CDR3 is TGTGCCAGCAGTTGGTTCGTTGGCGGGGGCCTGAATGGCTACACCTTC. This codes for CASSWFVGGGLNGYTF.

The J gene is TRBJ1-6, the V gene TRBV28, with D possibly matching TRBD1 (5 bases). This CDR3 contains 16 residues. The germline V gene encodes CDR1 MDHEN and CDR2 SYDVKM. Trimming removed 5 bases from V and 9 bases from J, with 20 bases in between. The CDR3 DNA reads TGTGCCAGCAGTCTCCCTGGGGGGATACTGGGTTCACCCCTCCACTTT. Protein product: CASSLPGGILGSPLHF.

This clonotype has a handful of counts. This rearrangement joins TRBV6-1 to TRBJ1-5; D perhaps matches TRBD1 (5 bases). The ends were cut back, 6 bases at V and 6 bases at J, with 18 bases in the middle. The CDR3 is 15 residues long. CDR1 is MNHNS and CDR2 is SASEGT in the germline V gene. DNA for the CDR3: TGTGCCAGCAGGTCTATCAACGGGGCAGGTCAGCCCCAGCATTTT. This codes for CASRSINGAGQPQHF.

This chain joins TRBV2 and TRBJ2-7; 7 positions match TRBD2. The CDR3 has 13 residues. V was pared by 4 bases and J by 7 bases, with 7 bases of the junction left unmatched. Germline assignment: CDR1 SNHLY and CDR2 FYNNEI. CDR3 nucleotide sequence: TGTGCCAGCAGTGCAAGCGGGGTGGCAGAGCAGTACTTC. This gives the protein CASSASGVAEQYF.

In DNA, the CDR3 is TGCAGCGTTGTATCCGGTGGTAATGCCTACGAGCAGTACTTC. Its translation is CSVVSGGNAYEQYF. The rearrangement links TRBV29-1 to TRBJ2-7; no definite D call. CDR1 and CDR2 (germline): SQVTM, ANQGSEA. Trimming removed 4 bases from V and 2 bases from J, with 15 bases in between. This CDR3 spans 14 amino acids.